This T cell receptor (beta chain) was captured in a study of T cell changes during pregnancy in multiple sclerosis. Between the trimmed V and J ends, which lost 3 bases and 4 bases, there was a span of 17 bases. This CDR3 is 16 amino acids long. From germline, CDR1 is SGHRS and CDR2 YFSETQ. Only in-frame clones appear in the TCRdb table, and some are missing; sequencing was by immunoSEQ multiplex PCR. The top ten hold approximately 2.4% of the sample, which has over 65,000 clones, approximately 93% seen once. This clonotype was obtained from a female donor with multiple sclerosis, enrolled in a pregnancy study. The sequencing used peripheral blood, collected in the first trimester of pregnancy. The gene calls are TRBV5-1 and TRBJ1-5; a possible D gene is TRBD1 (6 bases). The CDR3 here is CASSSGSGGRNQPQHF. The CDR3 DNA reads TGCGCCAGCAGCTCCGGTTCTGGGGGCCGTAATCAGCCCCAGCATTTT.